This T cell receptor beta chain was documented in a study of shared clonotypes between healthy human individuals. Using immunoSEQ multiplex PCR, the repertoire was profiled, and TCRdb retains in-frame clones only, with some absent. The profile shows about 340,000 clones, less than 85% of them singletons. J lost 7 bases, V lost 4 bases, and 7 bases had no gene match. Germline V lookup: CDR1 MNHEY, CDR2 SVGAGI. The CDR3 extends over 14 amino acids. The chain has TRBV6-5 and TRBJ1-2; 9 bases map to TRBD1. Material for sequencing was memory CD4+ T cells sorted from blood. Subset of the sample: CD45RA-negative fraction. This clonotype originated in a man aged 25-40 years in good health. Written as DNA, the CDR3 is TGTGCCAGCAGTTCACCCGGGACAGGGAGTGGCTACACCTTC. Translated: CASSSPGTGSGYTF.